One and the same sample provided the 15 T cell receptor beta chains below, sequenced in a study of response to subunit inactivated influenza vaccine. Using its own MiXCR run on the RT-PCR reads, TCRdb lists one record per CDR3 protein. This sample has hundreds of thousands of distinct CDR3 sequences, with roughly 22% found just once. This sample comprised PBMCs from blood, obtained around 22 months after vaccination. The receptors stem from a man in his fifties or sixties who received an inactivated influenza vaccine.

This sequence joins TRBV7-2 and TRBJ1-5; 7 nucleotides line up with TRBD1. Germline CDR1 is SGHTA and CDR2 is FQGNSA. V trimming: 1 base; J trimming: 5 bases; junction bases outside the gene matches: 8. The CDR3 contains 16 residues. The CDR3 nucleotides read TGTGCCAGCAGCTTAGATTGGTCACAGGGGTATCAGCCCCAGCATTTT. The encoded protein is CASSLDWSQGYQPQHF.

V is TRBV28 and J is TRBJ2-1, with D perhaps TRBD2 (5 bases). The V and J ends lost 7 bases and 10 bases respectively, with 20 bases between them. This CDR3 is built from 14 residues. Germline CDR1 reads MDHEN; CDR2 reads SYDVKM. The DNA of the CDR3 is TGTGCCAGCACCCCTAGCATTCGGGGTGGCGAGCAGTTCTTC. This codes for CASTPSIRGGEQFF.

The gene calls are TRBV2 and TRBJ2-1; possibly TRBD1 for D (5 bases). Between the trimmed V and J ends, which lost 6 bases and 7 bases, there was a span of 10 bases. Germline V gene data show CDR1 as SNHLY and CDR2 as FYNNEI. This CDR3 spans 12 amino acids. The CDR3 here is CASSPQANEQFF. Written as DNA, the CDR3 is TGTGCCAGCAGCCCACAGGCTAATGAGCAGTTCTTC.

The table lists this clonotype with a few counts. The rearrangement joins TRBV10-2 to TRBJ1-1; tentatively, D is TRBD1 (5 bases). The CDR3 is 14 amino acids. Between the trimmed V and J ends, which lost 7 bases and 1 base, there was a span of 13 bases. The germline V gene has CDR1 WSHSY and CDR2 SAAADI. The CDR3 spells CASNSGRGNTEAFF. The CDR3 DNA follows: TGCGCCAGCAACTCGGGGCGGGGGAACACTGAAGCTTTCTTT.

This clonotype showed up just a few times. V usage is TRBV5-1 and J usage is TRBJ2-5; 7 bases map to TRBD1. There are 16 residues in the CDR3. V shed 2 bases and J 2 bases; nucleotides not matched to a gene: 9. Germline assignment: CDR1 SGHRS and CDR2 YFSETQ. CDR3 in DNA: TGCGCCAGCAGCTTAATAAGGACAGGAATACAAGAGACCCAGTACTTC. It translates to CASSLIRTGIQETQYF. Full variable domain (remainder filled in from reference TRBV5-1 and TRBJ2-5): KAGVTQTPRYLIKTRGQQVTLSCSPISGHRSVSWYQQTPGQGLQFLFEYFSETQRNKGNFPGRFSGRQFSNSRSEMNVSTLELGDSALYLCASSLIRTGIQETQYFGPGTRLLVL.

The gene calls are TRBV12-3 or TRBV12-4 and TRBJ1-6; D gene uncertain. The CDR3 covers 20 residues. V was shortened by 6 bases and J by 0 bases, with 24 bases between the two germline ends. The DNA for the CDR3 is TGTGCCAGCAGCCCAATCGGGTGGGCAGGCATTACCTCCTATAATTCACCCCTCCACTTT. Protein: CASSPIGWAGITSYNSPLHF.

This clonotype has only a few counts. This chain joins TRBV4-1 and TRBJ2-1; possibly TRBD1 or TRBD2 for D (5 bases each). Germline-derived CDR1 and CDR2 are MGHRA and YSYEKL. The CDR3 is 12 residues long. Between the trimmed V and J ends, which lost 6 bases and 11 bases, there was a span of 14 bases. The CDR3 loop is CASSLGEGQQFF. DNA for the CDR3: TGCGCCAGCAGTCTAGGTGAGGGGCAGCAGTTCTTC.

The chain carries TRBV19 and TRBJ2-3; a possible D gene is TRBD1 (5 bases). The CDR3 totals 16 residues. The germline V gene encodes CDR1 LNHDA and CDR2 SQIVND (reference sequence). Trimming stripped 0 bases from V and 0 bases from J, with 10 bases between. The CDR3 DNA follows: TGTGCCAGTAGTATAGATTGGGCAGGGAGCACAGATACGCAGTATTTT. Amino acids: CASSIDWAGSTDTQYF.

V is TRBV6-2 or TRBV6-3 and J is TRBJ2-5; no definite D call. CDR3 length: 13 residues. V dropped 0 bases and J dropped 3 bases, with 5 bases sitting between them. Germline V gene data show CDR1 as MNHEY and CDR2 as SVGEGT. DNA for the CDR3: TGTGCCAGCAGTTACTCGGCGGAAGAGACCCAGTACTTC. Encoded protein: CASSYSAEETQYF.

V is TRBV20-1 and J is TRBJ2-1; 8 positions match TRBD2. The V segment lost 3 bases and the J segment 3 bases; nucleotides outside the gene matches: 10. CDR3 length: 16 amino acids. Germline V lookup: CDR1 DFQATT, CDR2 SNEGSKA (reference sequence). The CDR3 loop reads CSASRMGLEHYNEQFF. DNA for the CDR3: TGCAGTGCTAGCCGGATGGGACTAGAACACTACAATGAGCAGTTCTTC.

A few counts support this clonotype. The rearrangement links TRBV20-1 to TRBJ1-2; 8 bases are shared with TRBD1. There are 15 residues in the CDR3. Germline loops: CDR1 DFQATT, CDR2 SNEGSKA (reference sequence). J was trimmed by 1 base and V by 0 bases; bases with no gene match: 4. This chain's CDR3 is CSAREQGGYNYGYTF. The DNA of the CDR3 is TGCAGTGCTAGAGAACAGGGGGGATATAACTATGGCTACACCTTC.

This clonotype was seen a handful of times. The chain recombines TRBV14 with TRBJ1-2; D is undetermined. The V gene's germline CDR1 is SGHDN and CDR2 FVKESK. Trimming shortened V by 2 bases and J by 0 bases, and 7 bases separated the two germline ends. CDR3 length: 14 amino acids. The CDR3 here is CASSQRSPNYGYTF. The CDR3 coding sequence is TGTGCCAGCAGCCAAAGGTCCCCTAACTATGGCTACACCTTC.

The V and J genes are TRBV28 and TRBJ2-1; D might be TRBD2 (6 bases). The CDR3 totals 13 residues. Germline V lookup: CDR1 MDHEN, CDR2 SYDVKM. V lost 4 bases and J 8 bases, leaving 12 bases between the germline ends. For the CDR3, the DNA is TGTGCCAGCAGTTGGAGACTAGGCCATGAGCAGTTCTTC. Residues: CASSWRLGHEQFF.

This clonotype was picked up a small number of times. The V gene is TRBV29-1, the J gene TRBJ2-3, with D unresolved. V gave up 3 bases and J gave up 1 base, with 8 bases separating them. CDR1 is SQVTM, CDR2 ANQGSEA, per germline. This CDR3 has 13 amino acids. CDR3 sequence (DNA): TGCAGCGTTGAGGGCGGACGCACAGATACGCAGTATTTT. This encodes CSVEGGRTDTQYF.

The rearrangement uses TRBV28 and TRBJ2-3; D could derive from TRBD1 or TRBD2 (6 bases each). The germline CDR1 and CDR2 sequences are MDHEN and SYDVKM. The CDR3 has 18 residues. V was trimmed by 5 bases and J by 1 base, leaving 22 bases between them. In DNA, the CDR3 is TGTGCCAGCAGTGGGCCCGGAGGGACACTGTTGGGCACAGATACGCAGTATTTT. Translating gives CASSGPGGTLLGTDTQYF.